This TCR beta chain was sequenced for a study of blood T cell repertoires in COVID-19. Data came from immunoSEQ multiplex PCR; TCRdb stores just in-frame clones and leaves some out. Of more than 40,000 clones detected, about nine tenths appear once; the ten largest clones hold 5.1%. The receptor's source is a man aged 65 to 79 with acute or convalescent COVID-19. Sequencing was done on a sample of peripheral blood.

CDR3 in DNA: TGTGCCAGCAGCTTAACCCCCGGGGGTTGGGAGACCCAGTACTTC. It specifies CASSLTPGGWETQYF. The chain joins TRBV7-3 to TRBJ2-5; D possibly corresponds to TRBD2 (6 bases). Trimming cost V 0 bases and J 5 bases, with 13 bases left between them. Germline V gives CDR1 SGHTA, CDR2 FQGTGA. There are 15 residues in the CDR3.